This TCR beta chain comes out of a study of CD8+ T cells in alopecia areata. As for the study in general: Among treated patients, oral tofacitinib was administered at 5 to 10 mg twice daily. Study-wide results and limits: Scalp clonality decreased significantly with tofacitinib, and so did expanded CD8+ clones among the top 100. How baseline CD8+ expansion relates to response remains uncertain (there was one nonresponder). Sequencing of scalp samples also includes resident alphabeta T cells from normal skin.

Treatment described: oral pan-JAK inhibitor, 5-10 mg twice daily. About this clone itself: Its matching antigen is unknown. Other DNA sequences within the sample encode an identical CDR3.

After isolation, RNA underwent reverse transcription to generate cDNA as the sequencing template. Clones were sequenced by immunoSEQ multiplex PCR, and TCRdb holds only the in-frame ones, with some missing. The profile covers approximately 140,000 clones, with roughly 86% appearing a single time and over 10% taken by the ten largest. Germline loops: CDR1 MNHEY, CDR2 SMNVEV (reference sequence). V was trimmed by 4 bases and J by 6 bases, leaving 7 bases between them. This CDR3 is 11 amino acids long. The sequenced sample was CD8+ T cells sorted from blood, obtained at week 4, from a patient treated with tofacitinib. The chain recombines TRBV27 with TRBJ2-7; maybe TRBD2 (5 bases). This sequence originates from a human donor with alopecia areata. CDR3 DNA: TGTGCCAGCAGTTCAGGAGGCGAGCAGTACTTC. Translating gives CASSSGGEQYF.